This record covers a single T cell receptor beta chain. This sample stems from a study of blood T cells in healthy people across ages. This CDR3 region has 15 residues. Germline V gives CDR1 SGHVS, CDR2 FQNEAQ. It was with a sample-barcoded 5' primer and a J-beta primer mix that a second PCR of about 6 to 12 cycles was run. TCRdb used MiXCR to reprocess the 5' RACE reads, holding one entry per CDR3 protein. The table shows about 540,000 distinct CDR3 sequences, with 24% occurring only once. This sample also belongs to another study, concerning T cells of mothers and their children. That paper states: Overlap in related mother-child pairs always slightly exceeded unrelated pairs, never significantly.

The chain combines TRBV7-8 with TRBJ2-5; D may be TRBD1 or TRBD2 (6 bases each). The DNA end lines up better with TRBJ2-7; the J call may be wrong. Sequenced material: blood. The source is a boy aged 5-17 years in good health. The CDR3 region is CASTSGGGGPYEQYF. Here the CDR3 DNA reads TGTGCCAGCACCTCCGGAGGGGGAGGTCCCTACGAGCAGTACTTC.